This T cell receptor (beta chain) was observed in a study of shared clonotypes between healthy human individuals. Study-wide points: Approximately 4.6% of naive CD4 clonotypes were shared across four donors.

This CDR3 contains 11 residues. Germline V gives CDR1 SGHRS, CDR2 YFSETQ. TCRdb keeps only in-frame clones here, not all; method: immunoSEQ multiplex PCR. Of around 330,000 clones listed, about 74% are singletons. Worth noting for this clone: No antigen is known for it. One end of the junction is discordant with germline, which a read error may explain.

Sequencing was carried out using memory CD4+ T cells sorted from blood. This sample's subset: CD45RA-negative fraction. The chain links TRBV5-1 to TRBJ1-2, with D uncertain. The TCR was taken from a man aged 25-45 years in good health. Here the CDR3 reads CASSLGREYTF. Here the CDR3 DNA reads TGTGCCAGCAGCTTGGGAAGGGAGTACACCTTC.